This T cell receptor (beta chain) was profiled in a study of beta chain features in type 1 diabetes. The germline gives CDR1 SGDLS, CDR2 YYNGEE. The CDR3 spans 16 residues. V was trimmed by 0 bases and J by 4 bases, leaving 16 bases between them. Since all of the isolated RNA was reverse transcribed, expressed TCRB transcripts were what got sequenced. Sequenced by immunoSEQ multiplex PCR; TCRdb stores in-frame clones only, minus some. The table lists fewer than 650,000 clones, around 15% of them singletons. V and J are TRBV9 and TRBJ1-2; D possibly corresponds to TRBD1 (6 bases). This clonotype was obtained from a man aged 18 to 35 in good health. Material: naive CD4+ T cells from blood. CDR3 coding DNA: TGTGCCAGCAGCGTAGAGGTGGACAGCCTAGCCTATGGCTACACCTTC. Amino acids: CASSVEVDSLAYGYTF.